Each of the 29 T cell receptor beta chains below was sequenced from the same sample in a study of CD8 T cells in ankylosing spondylitis. Study-wide results and limits: Characteristic, it appeared, of ankylosing spondylitis blood was a TCR beta motif of fewer than 10 highly homologous variants.

One entry per CDR3 protein, called by TCRdb with MiXCR from the 5' RACE reads. The table has under 950,000 distinct CDR3 sequences, 15% to 20% seen once. No antigen is known for these receptors. Sequenced input: blood, either unsorted or a sorted T cell fraction (not recorded which). These receptors originate from a male donor with ankylosing spondylitis.

The CDR3 region is CSAHWGTIYF. The CDR3 DNA reads as TGCAGCGCCCATTGGGGCACCATATATTTT. This chain connects TRBV29-1 to TRBJ1-3; D uncertain. Trimming took off 7 bases at V and 9 bases at J, with 10 bases between the two ends. Per germline, CDR1 SQVTM and CDR2 ANQGSEA. The CDR3 spans 10 residues. Filled out from reference TRBV29-1 and TRBJ1-3, the complete variable domain reads SAVISQKPSRDICQRGTSLTIQCQVDSQVTMMFWYRQQPGQSLTLIATANQGSEATYESGFVIDKFPISRPNLTFSTLTVSNMSPEDSSIYLCSAHWGTIYFGEGSWLTVV.

This chain joins TRBV6-1 and TRBJ1-2, with 9 bases fitting TRBD1. This CDR3 has 14 amino acids. V shed 6 bases, J shed 5 bases, and the junction held 7 bases outside the gene matches. Germline-derived CDR1 and CDR2 are MNHNS and SASEGT. The DNA of the CDR3 is TGTGCCAGCAGACAAGACAGGGGGGGGTATGGCTACACCTTC. Its translation: CASRQDRGGYGYTF.

The chain has TRBV2 and TRBJ2-1, with unresolved D. Germline loops: CDR1 SNHLY, CDR2 FYNNEI. This CDR3 has 12 residues. V was cut by 6 bases and J by 8 bases, with 11 bases left in between. CDR3 sequence: CASRIYRDEQFF. The CDR3 nucleotides read TGTGCCAGCAGAATCTACCGGGATGAGCAGTTCTTC.

CDR3 amino acids: CASSYLQGAAFF. The CDR3 DNA reads as TGTGCCAGCAGTTACCTCCAGGGTGCTGCTTTCTTT. The chain is built from TRBV6-5 and TRBJ1-1; possible D gene TRBD1, 5 bases. Trimming pared 2 bases from V and 11 bases from J, leaving 12 bases between. Germline lookup yields CDR1 MNHEY and CDR2 SVGAGI. The CDR3 contains 12 residues.

The CDR3 protein is CASSLSPSVTETQYF. For the CDR3, the DNA is TGTGCCAGCAGTTTAAGTCCTAGCGTCACCGAGACCCAGTACTTC. V gene TRBV28 combines with J gene TRBJ2-5; tentatively, D is TRBD2 (6 bases). V shed 2 bases and J shed 5 bases, with 15 bases lying between them. CDR1 MDHEN and CDR2 SYDVKM come from the germline V gene. This CDR3 has 15 amino acids.

V and J are TRBV7-6 and TRBJ2-7; D is unresolved. Germline loops: CDR1 SGHVS, CDR2 FNYEAQ. Deletions cut 1 base from V and 5 bases from J, with 15 bases between. The CDR3 spans 15 residues. CDR3 amino acids: CASSLEASRGHEQYF. CDR3 sequence (DNA): TGTGCCAGCAGCTTAGAGGCATCACGTGGCCACGAGCAGTACTTC.

The chain combines TRBV5-6 with TRBJ2-5; 8 bases fit TRBD2. Germline CDR1 SGHDT, CDR2 YYEEEE. J gave up 2 bases and V 1 base, and 4 bases lay outside the gene matches. The CDR3 loop spans 15 amino acids. The CDR3 loop reads CASSLRGGRQETQYF. The CDR3 DNA reads as TGTGCCAGCAGCTTGCGGGGGGGCAGGCAAGAGACCCAGTACTTC. The whole variable domain, remainder taken from reference TRBV5-6 and TRBJ2-5, is DAGVTQSPTHLIKTRGQQVTLRCSPKSGHDTVSWYQQALGQGPQFIFQYYEEEERQRGNFPDRFSGHQFPNYSSELNVNALLLGDSALYLCASSLRGGRQETQYFGPGTRLLVL.

The chain combines TRBV20-1 with TRBJ2-5, with TRBD2 matching over 10 bases. Germline V gives CDR1 DFQATT, CDR2 SNEGSKA (reference sequence). The CDR3 has 15 amino acids. With V trimmed by 1 base and J by 5 bases, 7 bases remained unmatched. The CDR3 region is CSARGSGRASETQYF. The CDR3 coding sequence is TGCAGTGCTAGAGGGAGCGGGAGGGCCTCCGAGACCCAGTACTTC.

A few counts support this clonotype. This chain joins TRBV5-1 and TRBJ2-1; D is possibly TRBD2 (6 bases). V was cut by 2 bases and J by 8 bases, with 23 bases left in between. The CDR3 sequence is 17 residues long. Per the germline V gene, CDR1 is SGHRS and CDR2 is YFSETQ. CDR3 residues: CASSLPRDSAPLDEQFF. The CDR3 DNA reads as TGCGCCAGCAGCTTACCCCGGGACTCGGCCCCCTTGGATGAGCAGTTCTTC.

This clonotype was counted a few times. V is TRBV5-1 and J is TRBJ1-2; D perhaps matches TRBD1 (5 bases). CDR3 length: 13 residues. V lost 0 bases and J lost 8, with 11 bases in between. Germline assignment: CDR1 SGHRS and CDR2 YFSETQ. The CDR3 sequence: CASSLEGVAGYTF. Here the CDR3 DNA reads TGCGCCAGCAGCTTGGAAGGGGTAGCCGGCTACACCTTC.

This clonotype was counted only a few times. The chain is built from TRBV28 and TRBJ2-3, with TRBD1 matching 7 bases. This CDR3 region has 17 residues. V lost 6 bases, J lost 0 bases, and 12 bases stayed unmatched. Per the germline V gene, CDR1 is MDHEN and CDR2 is SYDVKM. The CDR3 is CASSPTGTAISTDTQYF. In DNA form, the CDR3 reads TGTGCCAGCAGCCCTACAGGGACAGCCATTAGCACAGATACGCAGTATTTT.

Only a few counts were recorded for this clonotype. This sequence joins TRBV29-1 and TRBJ1-2; D is ambiguous. The germline CDR1 and CDR2 sequences are SQVTM and ANQGSEA. CDR3 length: 11 amino acids. V was pared by 2 bases and J by 4 bases, with 5 bases between. CDR3 sequence: CSVERPYGYTF. The CDR3 DNA is TGCAGCGTTGAAAGACCCTATGGCTACACCTTC.

This clonotype occurred many times. The CDR3 coding sequence is TGCGCCAGCAGCCAAGACAGCACCTATGGCTACACCTTC. It yields the protein CASSQDSTYGYTF. The J gene is TRBJ1-2, the V gene TRBV5-1; D might be TRBD1 (5 bases). The V gene lost 4 bases and the J gene lost 4 bases, with 11 bases spanning the gap. The CDR3 sequence is 13 residues long. CDR1 and CDR2 (germline): SGHRS, YFSETQ.

The rearrangement links TRBV7-6 to TRBJ2-7; possible D gene TRBD2, 5 bases. Trimming removed 5 bases from V and 3 bases from J, with 14 bases in between. The CDR3 has 14 residues. CDR1 and CDR2 (germline): SGHVS, FNYEAQ. CDR3 in DNA: TGTGCCAGCAGCCCTAGCCCGGGAATCTACGAGCAGTACTTC. Translating gives CASSPSPGIYEQYF.

The chain combines TRBV3-1 with TRBJ2-6; TRBD1 might be the D (5 bases). The CDR3 covers 17 residues. Germline values: CDR1 LGHDT, CDR2 YNNKEL (reference sequence). The V end was cut by 0 bases, the J end by 2 bases, with 11 bases between. CDR3 sequence reads: CASSQDRGLAGANVLTF. The CDR3 DNA sequence: TGTGCCAGCAGCCAAGATAGGGGATTGGCTGGGGCCAACGTCCTGACTTTC.

This clonotype came up a few times. The gene calls are TRBV4-2 and TRBJ2-1; 14 bases match TRBD2. The V gene end was trimmed by 5 bases and the J gene end by 0 bases; junction bases not matched to a gene: 6. Germline CDR1 and CDR2: LGHNA and YNFKEQ. This CDR3 is built from 18 residues. The CDR3 bases are TGTGCCAGCAGCGAGCGACTAGCGGGAGGGATCTCCTACAATGAGCAGTTCTTC. Amino acids: CASSERLAGGISYNEQFF.

This chain connects TRBV24-1 to TRBJ2-1, with TRBD2 identical over 8 bases. CDR1 is KGHDR, CDR2 SFDVKD, per germline. This CDR3 region has 17 residues. J lost 10 bases, V lost 5 bases, and 18 bases had no gene match. The CDR3 nucleotides read TGTGCCACCAGTGTGGCGGGAGTTGACGGGGGGGGCCGCGAGCAGTTCTTC. This codes for CATSVAGVDGGGREQFF.

This chain links TRBV27 with TRBJ1-1; 7 bases are shared with TRBD1. Per germline, CDR1 MNHEY and CDR2 SMNVEV (reference sequence). J was trimmed by 8 bases and V by 8 bases; bases with no gene match: 8. This CDR3 has 12 amino acids. The CDR3 region has the DNA TGTGCCAGCCGGGACAGAGCAACAGAAGCTTTCTTT. Translating it yields CASRDRATEAFF.

The chain is built from TRBV12-3 or TRBV12-4 and TRBJ2-1, with D possibly being TRBD1 or TRBD2 (5 bases each). The CDR3 consists of 13 residues. Trimming cost V 7 bases and J 6 bases, with 13 bases left between them. CDR3 in DNA: TGTGCCAGCAAGGTAGGGGACGGCAATGAGCAGTTCTTC. Translated: CASKVGDGNEQFF.

V is TRBV2 and J is TRBJ2-3; 9 bases match TRBD1. This CDR3 is built from 17 residues. CDR1 and CDR2 (germline): SNHLY, FYNNEI. V lost 1 base, J lost 6 bases, and 11 bases stayed unmatched. This CDR3 reads CASSEEQGQGSSDTQYF. CDR3 coding DNA: TGTGCCAGCAGTGAAGAACAGGGACAGGGAAGTTCGGATACGCAGTATTTT.

The chain combines TRBV9 with TRBJ1-3; D not resolved. The V gene lost 6 bases and the J gene lost 2 bases, with 9 bases spanning the gap. In germline, CDR1 is SGDLS, CDR2 YYNGEE. This CDR3 contains 13 residues. The CDR3 DNA is TGTGCCAGCACGCCGGACCCTGGAAACACCATATATTTT. Translated, it gives CASTPDPGNTIYF.

The chain carries TRBV15 and TRBJ2-1, with 9 bases lining up with TRBD2. Germline CDR1 reads LNHNV; CDR2 reads YYDKDF (reference sequence). J was trimmed by 3 bases and V by 4 bases; bases with no gene match: 7. The CDR3 has 16 residues. In DNA form, the CDR3 reads TGTGCCACCAGCAAGGTGACTAGCGGAAACTACAATGAGCAGTTCTTC. Residues: CATSKVTSGNYNEQFF.

This clonotype was seen only a few times. This chain connects TRBV5-6 to TRBJ1-1, with unresolved D. The CDR3 length is 12 residues. Germline V gene data show CDR1 as SGHDT and CDR2 as YYEEEE. Deletions cut 0 bases from V and 8 bases from J, with 8 bases between. The CDR3 nucleotides are TGTGCCAGCAGCTTGGTGCCGGGAGAAGCTTTCTTT. Protein: CASSLVPGEAFF.

The chain has TRBV7-6 and TRBJ1-2, with D uncertain. V was trimmed by 4 bases and J by 4 bases, leaving 16 bases between them. In germline, CDR1 is SGHVS, CDR2 FNYEAQ. The CDR3 runs to 15 residues. As DNA, the CDR3 is TGTGCCAGCAGCTCAAGCTCCAGACCTCTCTATGGCTACACCTTC. Translation: CASSSSSRPLYGYTF. Looking up the rest from reference TRBV7-6 and TRBJ1-2 gives the full variable domain: GAGVSQSPRYKVTKRGQDVALRCDPISGHVSLYWYRQALGQGPEFLTYFNYEAQQDKSGLPNDRFSAERPEGSISTLTIQRTEQRDSAMYRCASSSSSRPLYGYTFGSGTRLTVV.

The rearrangement links TRBV4-1 to TRBJ1-4; D remains unclear. The CDR3 runs to 18 residues. Germline V CDR1 and CDR2: MGHRA, YSYEKL. V was clipped by 1 base and J by 3 bases, with 18 bases between them. CDR3 coding DNA: TGCGCCAGCAGCCAAGCCCCCCCGCGCCGCGGACCTAATGAAAAACTGTTTTTT. Encoded protein: CASSQAPPRRGPNEKLFF.

This clonotype was counted a few times. The chain uses TRBV15 and TRBJ2-7; D call uncertain. V lost 1 base, J lost 0 bases, and 4 bases lay in between. Looked up from germline, CDR1 is LNHNV and CDR2 is YYDKDF (reference sequence). The CDR3 has 13 amino acids. Here the CDR3 DNA reads TGTGCCACCAGCAGAGTCAGCTCCTACGAGCAGTACTTC. It specifies CATSRVSSYEQYF.

This clonotype showed up just once. V and J are TRBV7-2 and TRBJ2-2; a weak D match, TRBD2 (6 bases). This CDR3 is built from 16 residues. V shed 5 bases and J shed 5 bases, with 18 bases lying between them. Germline V CDR1 and CDR2: SGHTA, FQGNSA. The chain's CDR3 is CASSPSPGVKTGELFF. In DNA form, the CDR3 reads TGTGCCAGCAGCCCCTCACCGGGAGTAAAGACCGGGGAGCTGTTTTTT.

There are many counts of this clonotype. The chain employs TRBV7-8 and TRBJ2-7; 10 positions agree with TRBD2. Germline values: CDR1 SGHVS, CDR2 FQNEAQ. J gave up 2 bases and V 8 bases, and 3 bases lay outside the gene matches. The CDR3 extends over 13 amino acids. This CDR3 reads CASGLAGAYEQYF. The CDR3 nucleotides read TGTGCCAGCGGCCTAGCGGGAGCCTACGAGCAGTACTTC.

This clonotype was seen repeatedly, ten times or more. The chain links TRBV20-1 to TRBJ2-4, with unresolved D. CDR3 length: 15 amino acids. Germline values: CDR1 DFQATT, CDR2 SNEGSKA (reference sequence). The V end was cut by 3 bases, the J end by 3 bases, with 15 bases between. CDR3 amino acids: CSASSFRVGKNIQYF. CDR3 in DNA: TGCAGTGCTAGCTCTTTTAGGGTAGGCAAAAACATTCAGTACTTC.